This T cell receptor beta chain appears in the sequencing data of a study of blood T cell repertoires in COVID-19. Across the whole study: Material from acute and convalescent COVID-19 was sourced from the United States, Italy and Spain. T cells, B-cell-depleted T cells, or PBMCs provided the cDNA or gDNA that served as material.

This clone was observed once. Data came from immunoSEQ multiplex PCR; TCRdb stores just in-frame clones and leaves some out. The sample carries about 70,000 clones, more than 70% recorded once. This CDR3 is 14 amino acids long. The V gene end was trimmed by 4 bases and the J gene end by 8 bases; junction bases not matched to a gene: 8. Germline CDR1 is LGHDT and CDR2 is YNNKEL (reference sequence). Sequences were obtained from peripheral blood. The TCR sequence derives from an older woman with acute or convalescent COVID-19. The chain employs TRBV3-1 (or the pseudogene TRBV3-2) and TRBJ1-2; the match to TRBD1 covers 9 bases. For the CDR3, the DNA is TGTGCCAGCAGCCGCGACAGGGGGGTCGGGGGCTACACCTTC. It translates to CASSRDRGVGGYTF.